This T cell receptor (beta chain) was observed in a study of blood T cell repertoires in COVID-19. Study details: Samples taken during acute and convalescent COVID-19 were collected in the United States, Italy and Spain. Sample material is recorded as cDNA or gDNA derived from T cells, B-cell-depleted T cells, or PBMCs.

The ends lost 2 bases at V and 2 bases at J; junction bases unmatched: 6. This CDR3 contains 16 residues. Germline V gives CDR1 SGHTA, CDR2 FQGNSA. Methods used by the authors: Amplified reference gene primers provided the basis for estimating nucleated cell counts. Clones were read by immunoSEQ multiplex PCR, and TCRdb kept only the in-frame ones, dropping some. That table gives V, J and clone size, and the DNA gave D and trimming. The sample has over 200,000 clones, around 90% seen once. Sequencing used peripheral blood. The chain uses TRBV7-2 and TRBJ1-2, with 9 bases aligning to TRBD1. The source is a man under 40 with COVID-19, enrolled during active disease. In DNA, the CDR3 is TGTGCCAGCAGCTTATTAGCTGACAGGGGGAACTATGGCTACACCTTC. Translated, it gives CASSLLADRGNYGYTF.